This entry describes one T cell receptor (beta chain). Per germline, CDR1 SGHRS and CDR2 YFSETQ. This CDR3 has 14 amino acids. Unmatched junction bases numbered 6, after V lost 5 bases and J lost 4 bases. Study processing details: Nucleated cell number was recorded as an estimate derived from reference gene primer amplification. Clones were read by immunoSEQ multiplex PCR, and TCRdb kept only the in-frame ones, dropping some. That table supplies the V and J calls and clone size; D and trimming were determined from the DNA. The profile shows approximately 130,000 clones, 75% to 90% of them singletons. These data originate in a study of blood T cell repertoires in COVID-19. As for the study in general: Samples of COVID-19 (acute and convalescent) were obtained from the United States, Italy and Spain. T cells, B-cell-depleted T cells, or PBMCs supplied cDNA or gDNA.

The V call is TRBV5-1, the J call TRBJ1-2; 9 positions agree with TRBD1. The sequence came from a man aged 50 to 59 with active COVID-19. The sample comprised peripheral blood. The CDR3 reads CASRPDRGGYGYTF. The CDR3 bases are TGCGCCAGCAGACCGGACAGGGGCGGCTATGGCTACACCTTC.